The present entry profiles one T cell receptor beta chain with its context. The sample belongs to a study of blood T cell repertoires in COVID-19. Study information: Acute and convalescent COVID-19 specimens originated in the United States, Italy and Spain. Nucleic acid was either cDNA or gDNA, and it came from T cells, B-cell-depleted T cells, or PBMCs.

Profiling relied on immunoSEQ multiplex PCR, and the TCRdb table lists in-frame clones only, not all of them. The sample lists about 200,000 clones; roughly 84% were seen once. The CDR3 extends over 14 amino acids. Germline lookup yields CDR1 DFQATT and CDR2 SNEGSKA (reference sequence). Unmatched junction bases numbered 6, after V lost 3 bases and J lost 7 bases. This sequence was found in a human donor in a cohort sampled during active COVID-19. What was sequenced was peripheral blood. V and J are TRBV20-1 and TRBJ2-1; 10 bases fit TRBD2. DNA for the CDR3: TGCAGTGCTAGTCCGGGACTAGCGAGAAATGAGCAGTTCTTC. This encodes CSASPGLARNEQFF.